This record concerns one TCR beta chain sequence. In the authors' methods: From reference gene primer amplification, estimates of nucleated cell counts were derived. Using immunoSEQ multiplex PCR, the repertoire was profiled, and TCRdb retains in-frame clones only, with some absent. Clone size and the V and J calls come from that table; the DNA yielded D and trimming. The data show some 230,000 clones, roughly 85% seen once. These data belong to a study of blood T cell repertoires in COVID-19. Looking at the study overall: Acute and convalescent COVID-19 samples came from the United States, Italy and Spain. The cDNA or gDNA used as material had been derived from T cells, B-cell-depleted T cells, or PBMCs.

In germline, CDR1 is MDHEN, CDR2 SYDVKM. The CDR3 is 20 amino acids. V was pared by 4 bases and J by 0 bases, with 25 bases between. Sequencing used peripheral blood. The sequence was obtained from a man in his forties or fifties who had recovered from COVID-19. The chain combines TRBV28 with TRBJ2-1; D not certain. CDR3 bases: TGTGCCAGCAGTTACCAGACTTCGGCAGTCCAGTTTAGCTCCTACAATGAGCAGTTCTTC. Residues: CASSYQTSAVQFSSYNEQFF.